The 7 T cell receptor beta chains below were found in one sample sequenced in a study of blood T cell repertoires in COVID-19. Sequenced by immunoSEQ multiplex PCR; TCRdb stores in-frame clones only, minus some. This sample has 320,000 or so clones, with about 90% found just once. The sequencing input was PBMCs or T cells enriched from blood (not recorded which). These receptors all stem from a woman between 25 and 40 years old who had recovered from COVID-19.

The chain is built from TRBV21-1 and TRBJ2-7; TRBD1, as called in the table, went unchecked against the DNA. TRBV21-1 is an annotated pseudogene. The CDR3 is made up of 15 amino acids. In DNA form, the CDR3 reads TGTGCCAGCAGCAAAGCGCGGAAAGGGGGTAGCGAGCAGTACTTC. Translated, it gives CASSKARKGGSEQYF.

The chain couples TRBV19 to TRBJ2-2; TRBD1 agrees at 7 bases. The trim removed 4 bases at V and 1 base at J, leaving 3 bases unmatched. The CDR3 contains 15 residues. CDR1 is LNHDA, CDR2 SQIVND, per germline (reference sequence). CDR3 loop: CASSTRTGNTGELFF. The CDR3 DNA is TGTGCCAGTAGTACTCGGACAGGGAACACCGGGGAGCTGTTTTTT.

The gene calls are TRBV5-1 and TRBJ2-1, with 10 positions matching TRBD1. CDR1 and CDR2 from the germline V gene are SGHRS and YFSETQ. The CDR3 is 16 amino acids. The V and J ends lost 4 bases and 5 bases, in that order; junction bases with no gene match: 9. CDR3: CASSADRGKPNNEQFF. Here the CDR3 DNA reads TGCGCCAGCAGCGCGGACAGGGGGAAACCCAACAATGAGCAGTTCTTC.

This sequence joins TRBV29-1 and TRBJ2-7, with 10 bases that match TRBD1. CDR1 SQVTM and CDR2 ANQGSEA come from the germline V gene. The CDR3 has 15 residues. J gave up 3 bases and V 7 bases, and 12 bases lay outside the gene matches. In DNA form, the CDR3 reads TGCAGCGCCTCATTTCCGGGACAGGGGATCTACGAGCAGTACTTC. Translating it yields CSASFPGQGIYEQYF.

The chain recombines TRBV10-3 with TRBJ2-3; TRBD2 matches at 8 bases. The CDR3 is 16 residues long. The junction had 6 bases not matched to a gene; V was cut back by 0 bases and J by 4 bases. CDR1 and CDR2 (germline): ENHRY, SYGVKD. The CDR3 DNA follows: TGTGCCATCAGTGAGTCCTGGCGGGGGGAGCCAGATACGCAGTATTTT. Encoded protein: CAISESWRGEPDTQYF.

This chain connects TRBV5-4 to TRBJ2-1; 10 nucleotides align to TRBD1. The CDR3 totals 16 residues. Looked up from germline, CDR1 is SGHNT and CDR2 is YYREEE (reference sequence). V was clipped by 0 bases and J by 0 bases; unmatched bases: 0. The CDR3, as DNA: TGTGCCAGCAGCTTGGGGGACAGGGGCTCCTACAATGAGCAGTTCTTC. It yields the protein CASSLGDRGSYNEQFF.

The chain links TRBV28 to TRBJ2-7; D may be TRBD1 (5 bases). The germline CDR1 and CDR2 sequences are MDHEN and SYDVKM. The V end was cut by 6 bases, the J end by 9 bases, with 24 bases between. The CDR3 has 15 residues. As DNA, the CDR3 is TGTGCCAGCAGAACCGGACACCATACGCGGAGAGGGCAGTACTTC. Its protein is CASRTGHHTRRGQYF.